This T cell receptor (beta chain) was profiled in a study of OX40 agonist ivuxolimab in advanced cancers. Study background: Cohort: 82.7% men, mean age about 62, aged about 23 to 79. Study-level points and caveats: Partly responding patients at 0.1-3.0 mg/kg showed some of the smallest clonal expansion. The study did not work out the antigen specificity of the expanded peripheral T cells.

Notes on this clone: Antigen specificity is unknown.

The sampling schedule covered blood at baseline, cycle 4 day 1, and cycle 7 day 1. The germline V gene has CDR1 MNHNS and CDR2 SASEGT. Trimming stripped 4 bases from V and 0 bases from J, with 7 bases between. The CDR3 is made up of 13 amino acids. Measured with immunoSEQ multiplex PCR; TCRdb has only the in-frame clones, and not every one. The sample has 3,000 to 3,500 clones; 80% are singletons. This TCR was sampled from an adult with an advanced solid tumor such as melanoma, head and neck, liver or kidney cancer. Sequenced material: CD4+ or CD8+ T cells sorted from blood, taken in a trial of the OX40 agonist ivuxolimab. The rearrangement links TRBV6-1 to TRBJ2-7; D remains unclear. DNA of the CDR3: TGTGCCAGCAGTGCCTGGGCCTCCTACGAGCAGTACTTC. Its translation: CASSAWASYEQYF.